This TCR beta chain emerged from a study of identical twins. This clonotype has a handful of counts. Trimming took 5 bases from V and 8 from J; bases not matched to a gene: 6. This CDR3 is 13 amino acids long. The germline gives CDR1 MNHEY, CDR2 SMNVEV (reference sequence). TCRdb reprocessed the 5' RACE reads with MiXCR, giving one entry per CDR3 protein. Here the sample spans a few hundred thousand distinct CDR3 sequences, about 8% being singletons. The same sample was also studied in work on yellow fever vaccine responses in identical twins.

This chain links TRBV27 with TRBJ1-2; TRBD1 aligns across 9 bases. The receptor's source is a woman between 18 and 29 years old in good health. The sample consisted of CD8+ T cells sorted from blood. The CDR3 is CASSPTGGVGYTF. Here the CDR3 DNA reads TGTGCCAGCAGTCCTACAGGGGGCGTCGGCTACACCTTC.